One and the same sample provided the 27 T cell receptor beta chains below, sequenced in a study of T cell changes during pregnancy in multiple sclerosis. TCRdb keeps only in-frame clones here, not all; method: immunoSEQ multiplex PCR. The repertoire holds 100,000 or so clones, about 89% seen once, with less than 4.5% in the top ten. The sequencing used peripheral blood, collected after pregnancy. Receptor source: a female donor with multiple sclerosis, enrolled in a pregnancy study.

The gene calls are TRBV10-3 and TRBJ1-2, with no clear D. V was shortened by 6 bases and J by 5 bases, with 10 bases between the two germline ends. This CDR3 contains 12 residues. Germline V lookup: CDR1 ENHRY, CDR2 SYGVKD. The CDR3 region is CAIRALEYGYTF. For the CDR3, the DNA is TGTGCCATCAGAGCCCTCGAGTATGGCTACACCTTC.

The chain's CDR3 is CASSGGDQGYNEQFF. The CDR3 nucleotides are TGTGCCAGCAGCGGCGGGGACCAGGGCTACAATGAGCAGTTCTTC. The chain carries TRBV5-4 and TRBJ2-1, with D perhaps TRBD2 (6 bases). This CDR3 is 15 amino acids long. Germline values: CDR1 SGHNT, CDR2 YYREEE (reference sequence). The germline V and J ends were trimmed by 4 bases and 3 bases, with 14 bases remaining between them. Variable domain in full (rest from reference TRBV5-4 and TRBJ2-1): ETGVTQSPTHLIKTRGQQVTLRCSSQSGHNTVSWYQQALGQGPQFIFQYYREEENGRGNFPPRFSGLQFPNYSSELNVNALELDDSALYLCASSGGDQGYNEQFFGPGTRLTVL.

The gene calls are TRBV7-3 and TRBJ2-3; D unclear. Germline loops: CDR1 SGHTA, CDR2 FQGTGA. The CDR3 consists of 13 residues. Trimming pared 1 base from V and 4 bases from J, leaving 6 bases between. CDR3 sequence (DNA): TGTGCCAGCAGCTTAATCAGTCCAGATACGCAGTATTTT. Translation gives CASSLISPDTQYF.

This sequence joins TRBV5-5 and TRBJ2-2; maybe TRBD1 (6 bases). V gave up 3 bases and J gave up 0 bases, with 12 bases separating them. There are 16 residues in the CDR3. CDR1 SGHKS and CDR2 YYEKEE come from the germline V gene (reference sequence). This chain's CDR3 is CASSSPGTSNTGELFF. As DNA, the CDR3 is TGTGCCAGCAGCTCGCCCGGGACATCGAACACCGGGGAGCTGTTTTTT.

V gene TRBV6-1 combines with J gene TRBJ2-7; weak D call: TRBD2 (6 bases). V was pared by 8 bases and J by 7 bases, with 12 bases between. This CDR3 comprises 11 residues. The germline V gene has CDR1 MNHNS and CDR2 SASEGT. The CDR3, as DNA: TGTGCCAGCCAAGGCGCGGGGGAGCAGTACTTC. Its translation: CASQGAGEQYF.

The chain employs TRBV27 and TRBJ2-2; tentatively, D is TRBD1 (6 bases). Germline V gene lookup returns CDR1 MNHEY and CDR2 SMNVEV (reference sequence). The V and J ends lost 3 bases and 7 bases respectively, with 12 bases between them. The CDR3 loop spans 14 amino acids. This CDR3 is CASSLYRDVGELFF. The DNA for the CDR3 is TGTGCCAGCAGTTTGTACAGGGATGTCGGGGAGCTGTTTTTT.

This clone came up once. The gene calls are TRBV29-1 and TRBJ2-3; 10 nucleotides line up with TRBD2. CDR3 size: 14 residues. Germline CDR1 SQVTM, CDR2 ANQGSEA. Losses at the gene ends were 2 bases for V and 14 bases for J; bases not matched to a gene: 13. In DNA form, the CDR3 reads TGCAGCGTTGAACAGGTAGTAGCGGGGGGTCGGAGGTATTTT. It translates to CSVEQVVAGGRRYF.

This chain uses TRBV11-3 with TRBJ2-3, with D perhaps TRBD1 (7 bases). This CDR3 has 16 amino acids. Germline CDR1 SGHNT, CDR2 YENEEA. V shed 2 bases and J shed 5 bases, with 17 bases lying between them. CDR3 DNA sequence: TGTGCCAGCAGCTTAACGCCAGGGGGGCCCGGAGATACGCAGTATTTT. This sequence encodes CASSLTPGGPGDTQYF. The full variable domain, completed using reference TRBV11-3 and TRBJ2-3, is EAGVVQSPRYKIIEKKQPVAFWCNPISGHNTLYWYLQNLGQGPELLIRYENEEAVDDSQLPKDRFSAERLKGVDSTLKIQPAELGDSAVYLCASSLTPGGPGDTQYFGPGTRLTVL.

V gene TRBV10-3 combines with J gene TRBJ1-3; 7 bases are a match to TRBD1. The CDR3 covers 14 residues. Germline trimming cut 10 bases from V and 0 bases from J; bases unmatched to any gene: 6. Germline V gives CDR1 ENHRY, CDR2 SYGVKD. CDR3 in amino acids: CATTGVSSGNTIYF. The CDR3 DNA is TGTGCCACTACAGGGGTCTCCTCTGGAAACACCATATATTTT.

V usage is TRBV9 and J usage is TRBJ1-2; TRBD1 matches 7 bases. There are 15 residues in the CDR3. Germline V lookup: CDR1 SGDLS, CDR2 YYNGEE. V trimming: 3 bases; J trimming: 2 bases; junction bases outside the gene matches: 7. CDR3: CASSATGTANYGYTF. DNA for the CDR3: TGTGCCAGCAGCGCAACCGGGACAGCAAACTATGGCTACACCTTC.

Written as DNA, the CDR3 is TGCAGCGTTGACAGGGGGTTCACCGGGGAGCTGTTTTTT. Translating gives CSVDRGFTGELFF. The chain has TRBV29-1 and TRBJ2-2; 7 bases match TRBD1. Germline loops: CDR1 SQVTM, CDR2 ANQGSEA. The CDR3 contains 13 residues. V shed 3 bases and J 4 bases; nucleotides not matched to a gene: 2.

The V and J genes are TRBV6-1 and TRBJ2-7, with TRBD1 matching over 9 bases. Unmatched junction bases numbered 9, after V lost 8 bases and J lost 1 base. The V gene's germline CDR1 is MNHNS and CDR2 SASEGT. The CDR3 contains 15 residues. The CDR3 DNA is TGTGCCAGCGTCACCGGGGGGACAGGGTCCTACGAGCAGTACTTC. Translation gives CASVTGGTGSYEQYF.

This clone came up a few times. This sequence joins TRBV7-6 and TRBJ2-2; tentatively, D is TRBD2 (6 bases). Per the germline V gene, CDR1 is SGHVS and CDR2 is FNYEAQ. V lost 5 bases, J lost 0 bases, and 19 bases lay in between. The CDR3 runs to 18 residues. CDR3 amino acids: CASSLTTLAPSNTGELFF. In DNA, the CDR3 is TGTGCCAGCAGCCTCACAACCCTAGCGCCTTCGAACACCGGGGAGCTGTTTTTT.

The chain recombines TRBV6-5 with TRBJ2-5, with D tentatively TRBD1 (8 bases). CDR3 length: 15 amino acids. Between the trimmed V and J ends, which lost 6 bases and 2 bases, there was a span of 16 bases. In germline, CDR1 is MNHEY, CDR2 SVGAGI. The CDR3 DNA reads as TGTGCCAGCAGCACCGACAGGGGAGGGCAAGAGACCCAGTACTTC. Translating gives CASSTDRGGQETQYF.

The chain links TRBV21-1 to TRBJ2-1; whether TRBD1, the table's D call, matches the DNA was not checked. TRBV21-1 is noted as a pseudogene. CDR3 length equals 13 residues. The CDR3 loop is CASRGANYNEQFF. DNA for the CDR3: TGTGCCAGCAGGGGGGCGAACTACAATGAGCAGTTCTTC.

V is TRBV5-1 and J is TRBJ2-7; 8 bases are a match to TRBD2. The CDR3 is 14 residues long. Germline CDR1 reads SGHRS; CDR2 reads YFSETQ. V lost 3 bases, J lost 2 bases, and 4 bases stayed unmatched. Here the CDR3 reads CASSSRTSTYEQYF. The CDR3 nucleotides are TGCGCCAGCAGCTCCCGGACTAGCACCTACGAGCAGTACTTC.

The CDR3 DNA follows: TGTGCCAGCAGCTACTTTAGCGACGGGGAGCTGTTTTTT. Protein product: CASSYFSDGELFF. The V call is TRBV11-2, the J call TRBJ2-2, with D possibly being TRBD2 (5 bases). From germline, CDR1 is SGHAT and CDR2 FQNNGV. The CDR3 has 13 amino acids. Trimming removed 4 bases at V and 7 bases at J, with 10 bases between. Variable domain in full (rest from reference TRBV11-2 and TRBJ2-2): EAGVAQSPRYKIIEKRQSVAFWCNPISGHATLYWYQQILGQGPKLLIQFQNNGVVDDSQLPKDRFSAERLKGVDSTLKIQPAKLEDSAVYLCASSYFSDGELFFGEGSRLTVL.

The chain recombines TRBV7-9 with TRBJ2-2; D ambiguous. From germline, CDR1 is SEHNR and CDR2 FQNEAQ (reference sequence). The V gene lost 5 bases and the J gene lost 3 bases, with 4 bases spanning the gap. The CDR3 runs 12 residues. The CDR3 sequence: CASSIDTGELFF. CDR3 nucleotide sequence: TGTGCCAGCAGCATCGACACCGGGGAGCTGTTTTTT. Supplemented by reference TRBV7-9 and TRBJ2-2, the full variable domain reads DTGVSQNPRHKITKRGQNVTFRCDPISEHNRLYWYRQTLGQGPEFLTYFQNEAQLEKSRLLSDRFSAERPKGSFSTLEIQRTEQGDSAMYLCASSIDTGELFFGEGSRLTVL.

The chain carries TRBV9 and TRBJ2-1, with D hard to call. Per germline, CDR1 SGDLS and CDR2 YYNGEE. V was clipped by 1 base and J by 4 bases, with 6 bases between them. The CDR3 consists of 13 residues. The CDR3 sequence: CASSVTSYNEQFF. The CDR3 DNA is TGTGCCAGCAGCGTAACCAGTTACAATGAGCAGTTCTTC.

The chain couples TRBV19 to TRBJ2-6, with 10 bases lining up with TRBD1. The germline V gene has CDR1 LNHDA and CDR2 SQIVND (reference sequence). V was clipped by 4 bases and J by 1 base; unmatched bases: 4. There are 17 residues in the CDR3. In DNA form, the CDR3 reads TGTGCCAGTAGTACCCGGGACAGGGGTTCTGGGGCCAACGTCCTGACTTTC. Protein: CASSTRDRGSGANVLTF.

In its sample, this clone was seen a few times. V and J are TRBV6-1 and TRBJ1-5; D ambiguous. The CDR3 contains 14 residues. Trimming took 8 bases from V and 2 from J, leaving 13 bases between them. In germline, CDR1 is MNHNS, CDR2 SASEGT. The CDR3 region has the DNA TGTGCCAGCCGTGTTCTCCTTGGCAATCAGCCCCAGCATTTT. Translation gives CASRVLLGNQPQHF.

This chain joins TRBV5-4 and TRBJ1-3; 9 nucleotides agree with TRBD1. Germline values: CDR1 SGHNT, CDR2 YYREEE (reference sequence). This CDR3 has 16 residues. V trimming: 1 base; J trimming: 3 bases; junction bases outside the gene matches: 5. CDR3 region: CASSLSGTGSGNTIYF. The CDR3 DNA reads as TGTGCCAGCAGCTTGTCTGGGACAGGGAGTGGAAACACCATATATTTT. Variable domain in full (rest from reference TRBV5-4 and TRBJ1-3): ETGVTQSPTHLIKTRGQQVTLRCSSQSGHNTVSWYQQALGQGPQFIFQYYREEENGRGNFPPRFSGLQFPNYSSELNVNALELDDSALYLCASSLSGTGSGNTIYFGEGSWLTVV.

V gene TRBV7-9 combines with J gene TRBJ2-2; D ambiguous. Germline-derived CDR1 and CDR2 are SEHNR and FQNEAQ (reference sequence). The CDR3 contains 14 residues. V was trimmed by 5 bases and J by 6 bases, leaving 13 bases between them. The CDR3 loop is CASSRDYSPGELFF. For the CDR3, the DNA is TGTGCCAGCAGCCGCGATTATAGCCCCGGGGAGCTGTTTTTT.

Comment on this clone: The sample carries other DNA sequences with the same CDR3. The genes are TRBV7-2 and TRBJ2-7, with 11 bases identical to TRBD1. This CDR3 spans 15 amino acids. Looked up from germline, CDR1 is SGHTA and CDR2 is FQGNSA. J gave up 1 base and V 4 bases, and 3 bases lay outside the gene matches. This CDR3 reads CASSSGQGASYEQYF. DNA for the CDR3: TGTGCCAGCAGCTCAGGACAGGGGGCTTCCTACGAGCAGTACTTC.

This chain joins TRBV5-4 and TRBJ1-5; D remains unclear. Deletions cut 0 bases from V and 6 bases from J, with 13 bases between. The germline gives CDR1 SGHNT, CDR2 YYREEE (reference sequence). The CDR3 length is 15 residues. CDR3 coding DNA: TGTGCCAGCAGCTTGGGCGGGCAAACGGGTCAGCCCCAGCATTTT. Amino acids: CASSLGGQTGQPQHF. The variable domain in full, with the rest retrieved from reference TRBV5-4 and TRBJ1-5, is ETGVTQSPTHLIKTRGQQVTLRCSSQSGHNTVSWYQQALGQGPQFIFQYYREEENGRGNFPPRFSGLQFPNYSSELNVNALELDDSALYLCASSLGGQTGQPQHFGDGTRLSIL.

The CDR3 sequence: CASSLVDSGTGRHEQYF. For the CDR3, the DNA is TGTGCCAGCAGCTTAGTCGACTCGGGGACAGGGAGGCACGAGCAGTACTTC. J is TRBJ2-7 and V is TRBV7-9; 9 bases align to TRBD1. In germline, CDR1 is SEHNR, CDR2 FQNEAQ (reference sequence). The V segment lost 1 base and the J segment 5 bases; nucleotides outside the gene matches: 12. The CDR3 runs 17 residues. Filled out from reference TRBV7-9 and TRBJ2-7, the complete variable domain reads DTGVSQNPRHKITKRGQNVTFRCDPISEHNRLYWYRQTLGQGPEFLTYFQNEAQLEKSRLLSDRFSAERPKGSFSTLEIQRTEQGDSAMYLCASSLVDSGTGRHEQYFGPGTRLTVT.

The chain couples TRBV6-5 to TRBJ1-1, with D unresolved. Trimming took 0 bases from V and 1 from J, leaving 6 bases between them. This CDR3 contains 14 residues. CDR1 and CDR2 (germline): MNHEY, SVGAGI. In DNA form, the CDR3 reads TGTGCCAGCAGTTACTCCAACTGGAACACTGAAGCTTTCTTT. Its protein is CASSYSNWNTEAFF.